The 8 T cell receptor beta chains below were found in one sample sequenced in a study of cytomegalovirus exposure and HLA in healthy donors. PCR was performed using 60 Vbeta and 13 Jbeta primers. The method was immunoSEQ multiplex PCR; TCRdb's version includes in-frame clones alone and lacks a portion of them. Of 60,000 or so clones in the sample, around 89% are singletons; the top ten hold approximately 1.5%. The specimen was PBMCs. The receptors were gathered from a man aged 30-40 years in good health and CMV-seropositive.

The chain joins TRBV9 to TRBJ2-7; possible D gene TRBD2, 5 bases. The CDR3 runs 12 residues. CDR1 SGDLS and CDR2 YYNGEE come from the germline V gene. V was shortened by 4 bases and J by 7 bases, with 12 bases between the two germline ends. CDR3 region: CASSPSGCEQYF. The CDR3 DNA sequence: TGTGCCAGCAGCCCCTCGGGGTGTGAGCAGTACTTC.

The chain is built from TRBV6-1 and TRBJ2-1; 10 bases are shared with TRBD2. Germline V gives CDR1 MNHNS, CDR2 SASEGT. The trim removed 2 bases at V and 7 bases at J, leaving 8 bases unmatched. The CDR3 extends over 16 amino acids. As DNA, the CDR3 is TGTGCCAGCAGTGAATTCCTGGGTAGCGGGAGGAATGAGCAGTTCTTC. Translating it yields CASSEFLGSGRNEQFF.

This clone was counted once. The V gene is TRBV2, the J gene TRBJ1-3; D gene ambiguous. The CDR3 is made up of 14 amino acids. The ends were cut back, 3 bases at V and 0 bases at J, with 6 bases in the middle. Germline assignment: CDR1 SNHLY and CDR2 FYNNEI. The CDR3 DNA reads TGTGCCAGCAGTGATCCTAGCTCTGGAAACACCATATATTTT. Its protein product is CASSDPSSGNTIYF.

J is TRBJ2-2 and V is TRBV2; tentatively, D is TRBD2 (5 bases). Germline-derived CDR1 and CDR2 are SNHLY and FYNNEI. The CDR3 runs to 12 residues. V shed 8 bases and J shed 5 bases, with 9 bases lying between them. Here the CDR3 DNA reads TGTGCCAGCGGTCGCGGGACCGGGGAGCTGTTTTTT. Translated: CASGRGTGELFF.

V gene TRBV7-9 combines with J gene TRBJ1-4; D is possibly TRBD1 (6 bases). Germline V CDR1 and CDR2: SEHNR, FQNEAQ (reference sequence). This CDR3 comprises 15 residues. The germline V and J ends were trimmed by 1 base and 5 bases, with 11 bases remaining between them. This chain's CDR3 is CASSLGTAMNEKLFF. The CDR3 coding sequence is TGTGCCAGCAGCTTAGGGACAGCTATGAATGAAAAACTGTTTTTT.

The chain employs TRBV7-2 and TRBJ2-7, with 7 bases fitting TRBD2. J was trimmed by 0 bases and V by 5 bases; bases with no gene match: 4. Germline CDR1 is SGHTA and CDR2 is FQGNSA. The CDR3 is 14 residues long. The CDR3 here is CASSPAGLSYEQYF. CDR3 nucleotides: TGTGCCAGCAGCCCAGCGGGACTCTCCTACGAGCAGTACTTC.

Only one count was recorded for this clone. The chain is built from TRBV19 and TRBJ1-5, with 7 bases fitting TRBD1. Per the germline V gene, CDR1 is LNHDA and CDR2 is SQIVND (reference sequence). The CDR3 runs to 13 residues. The trim removed 8 bases at V and 6 bases at J, leaving 7 bases unmatched. CDR3: CASGDRVGQPQHF. DNA for the CDR3: TGTGCCAGTGGAGACAGGGTTGGTCAGCCCCAGCATTTT.

The rearrangement joins TRBV4-3 to TRBJ2-7; 11 bases fit TRBD1. The CDR3 totals 15 residues. V lost 4 bases, J lost 8 bases, and 10 bases stayed unmatched. Germline V lookup: CDR1 LGHNA, CDR2 YSLEER. In nucleotides, the CDR3 is TGCGCCAGCAGCCCTCAGGACAGGGGGCTGGGGAAGCAGTACTTC. It is translated as CASSPQDRGLGKQYF.